This T cell receptor beta chain appears in the sequencing data of a study of cytomegalovirus exposure and HLA in healthy donors. Broader study findings: Later analysis showed most CMV-associated TCR beta chains appearing HLA-restricted. Researchers reported in a later analysis that a missense DCLRE1C variant was tied to TCR beta V- and J-gene trimming.

In the case of this clone: Its antigen is as yet unknown.

The CDR3 sequence is 13 residues long. The V and J ends lost 2 bases and 5 bases respectively, with 8 bases between them. Per germline, CDR1 ENHRY and CDR2 SYGVKD. Healthy donors of bone marrow made up the group. When sampled, the donors appeared nominally healthy, though they likely had unrecorded immune exposures. Researchers ran the PCR with 60 Vbeta and 13 Jbeta primers. Data came from immunoSEQ multiplex PCR; TCRdb stores just in-frame clones and leaves some out. The sample includes 100,000 to 130,000 clones, 82% seen only once; the top ten take 2% to 3%. The chain couples TRBV10-3 to TRBJ2-3; D is undetermined. The sample comprised PBMCs. The receptor comes from a man aged 25 to 40 in good health and CMV-seropositive. CDR3 DNA sequence: TGTGCCATCAGTGAGAGCGACGGAGATACGCAGTATTTT. Residues: CAISESDGDTQYF.